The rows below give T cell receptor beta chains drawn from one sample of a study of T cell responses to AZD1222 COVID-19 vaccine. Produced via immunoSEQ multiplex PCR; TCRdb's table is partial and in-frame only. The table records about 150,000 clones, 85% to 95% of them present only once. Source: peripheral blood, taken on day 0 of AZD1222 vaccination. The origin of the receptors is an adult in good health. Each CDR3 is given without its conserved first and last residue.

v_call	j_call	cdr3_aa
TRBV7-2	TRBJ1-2	ASSPRRQTYGYT
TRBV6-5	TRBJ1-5	ASIEVFNQPQH
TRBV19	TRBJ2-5	ASSIRETQY
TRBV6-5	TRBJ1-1	ASSYRWGEAF
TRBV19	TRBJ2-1	ASSVGGSYNEQF
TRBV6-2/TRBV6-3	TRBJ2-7	ASSYPGGFSYEQY
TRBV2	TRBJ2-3	ASSELQGDTQY
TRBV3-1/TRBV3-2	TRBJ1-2	ASSQEGYGYT
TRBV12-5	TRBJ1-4	ASGQPPGQGDEKLF
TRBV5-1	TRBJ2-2	ASSFLLGRGELF
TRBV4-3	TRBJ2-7	ASSQEQGYEQY
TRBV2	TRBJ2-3	ASSEQGGPADTQY
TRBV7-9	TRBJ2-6	ASSSSGTGGFGANVLT
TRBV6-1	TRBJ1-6	ASSARRLEGNSPLH
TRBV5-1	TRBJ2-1	ASSSGLAGDNEQF
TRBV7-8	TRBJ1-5	ASSLARAGGQPQH
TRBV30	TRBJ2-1	AWSFGGRSYNEQF
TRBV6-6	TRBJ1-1	ASSYQDPGTEAF
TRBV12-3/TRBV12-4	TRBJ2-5	ASSDGLSETQY
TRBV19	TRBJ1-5	ASSTSLDREYQPQH
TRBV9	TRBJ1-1	ASSPMAGVTEAF
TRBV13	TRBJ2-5	ASSGTGVQETQY
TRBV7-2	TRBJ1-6	ASSPGQGIYNSPLH
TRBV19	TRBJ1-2	ASSIGGLSNYGYT
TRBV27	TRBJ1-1	ATTQGAEAF
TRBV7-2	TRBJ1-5	ASSPMGQINQPQH
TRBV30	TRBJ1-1	AWSQVANTEAF
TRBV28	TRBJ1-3	ASREQGTGNTIY
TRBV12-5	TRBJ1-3	ASGLVLGSGNTIY
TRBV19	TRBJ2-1	ASSIVPGQGADNEQF
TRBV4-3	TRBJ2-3	ASSRNLAGGDYTQY
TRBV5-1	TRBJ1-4	ASSLWVGEKLF
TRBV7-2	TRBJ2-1	ASSTYRGASNYNEQF